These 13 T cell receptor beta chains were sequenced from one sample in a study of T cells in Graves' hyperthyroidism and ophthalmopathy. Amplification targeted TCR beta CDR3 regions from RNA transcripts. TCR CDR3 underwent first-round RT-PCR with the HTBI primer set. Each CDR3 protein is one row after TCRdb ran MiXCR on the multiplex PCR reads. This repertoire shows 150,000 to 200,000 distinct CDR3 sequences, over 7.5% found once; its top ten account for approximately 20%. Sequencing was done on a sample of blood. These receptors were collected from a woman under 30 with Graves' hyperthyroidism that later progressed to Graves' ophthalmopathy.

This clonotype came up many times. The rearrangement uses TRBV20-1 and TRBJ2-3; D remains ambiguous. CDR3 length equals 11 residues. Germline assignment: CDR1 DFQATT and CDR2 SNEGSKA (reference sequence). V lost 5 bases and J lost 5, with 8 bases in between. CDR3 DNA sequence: TGCAGTGCTCGGCTTGTAGATACGCAGTATTTT. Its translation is CSARLVDTQYF.

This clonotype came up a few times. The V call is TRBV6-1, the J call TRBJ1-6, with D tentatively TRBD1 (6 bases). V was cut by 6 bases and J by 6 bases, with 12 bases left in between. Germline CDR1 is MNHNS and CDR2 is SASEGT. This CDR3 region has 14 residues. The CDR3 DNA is TGTGCCAGCAGACCGGGACACAGTAATTCACCCCTCCACTTT. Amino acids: CASRPGHSNSPLHF.

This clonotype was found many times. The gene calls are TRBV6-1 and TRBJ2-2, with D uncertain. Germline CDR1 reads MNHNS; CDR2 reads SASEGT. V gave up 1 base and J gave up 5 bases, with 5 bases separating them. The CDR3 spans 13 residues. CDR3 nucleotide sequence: TGTGCCAGCAGTGAAGGGGATACCGGGGAGCTGTTTTTT. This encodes CASSEGDTGELFF.

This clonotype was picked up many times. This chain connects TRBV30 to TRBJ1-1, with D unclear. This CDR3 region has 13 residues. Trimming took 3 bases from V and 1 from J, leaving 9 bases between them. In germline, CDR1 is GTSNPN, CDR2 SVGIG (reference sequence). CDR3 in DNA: TGTGCCTGGAGCGTCCATAGGAACACTGAAGCTTTCTTT. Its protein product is CAWSVHRNTEAFF.

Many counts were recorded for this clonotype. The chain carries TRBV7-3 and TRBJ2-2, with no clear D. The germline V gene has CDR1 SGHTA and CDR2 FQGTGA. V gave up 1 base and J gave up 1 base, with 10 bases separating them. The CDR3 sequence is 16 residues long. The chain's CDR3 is CASSLSPTGNTGELFF. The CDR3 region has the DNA TGTGCCAGCAGCTTAAGTCCGACTGGGAACACCGGGGAGCTGTTTTTT.

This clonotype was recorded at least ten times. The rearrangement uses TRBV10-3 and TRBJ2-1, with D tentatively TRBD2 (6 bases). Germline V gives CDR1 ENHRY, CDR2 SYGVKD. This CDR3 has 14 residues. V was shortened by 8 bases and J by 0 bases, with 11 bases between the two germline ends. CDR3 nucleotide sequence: TGTGCCATCTGGGGCGGGATCTCCTACAATGAGCAGTTCTTC. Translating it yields CAIWGGISYNEQFF.

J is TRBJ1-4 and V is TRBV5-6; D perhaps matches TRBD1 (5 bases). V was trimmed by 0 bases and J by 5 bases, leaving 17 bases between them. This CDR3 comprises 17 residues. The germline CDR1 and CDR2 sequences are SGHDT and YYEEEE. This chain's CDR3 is CASSLANTGGENEKLFF. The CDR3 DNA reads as TGTGCCAGCAGCTTGGCCAATACGGGGGGAGAGAATGAAAAACTGTTTTTT.

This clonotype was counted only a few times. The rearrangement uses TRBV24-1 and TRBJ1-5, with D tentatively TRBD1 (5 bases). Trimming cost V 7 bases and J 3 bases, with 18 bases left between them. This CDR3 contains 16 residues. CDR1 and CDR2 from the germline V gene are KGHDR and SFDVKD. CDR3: CATSPGGGGDNQPQHF. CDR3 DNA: TGTGCCACCAGCCCGGGGGGAGGTGGGGACAATCAGCCCCAGCATTTT.

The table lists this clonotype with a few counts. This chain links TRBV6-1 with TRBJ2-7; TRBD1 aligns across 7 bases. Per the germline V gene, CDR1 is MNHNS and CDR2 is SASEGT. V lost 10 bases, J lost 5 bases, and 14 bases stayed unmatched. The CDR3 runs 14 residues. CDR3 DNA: TGTGCCACCCAAACGAGGGGGCAATTAGACGAGCAGTACTTC. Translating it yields CATQTRGQLDEQYF.

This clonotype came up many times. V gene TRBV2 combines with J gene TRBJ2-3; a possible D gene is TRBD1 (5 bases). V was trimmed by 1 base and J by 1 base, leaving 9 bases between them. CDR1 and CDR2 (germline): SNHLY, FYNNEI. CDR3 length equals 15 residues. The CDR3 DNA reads TGTGCCAGCAGTGAAGGGCAGGGCGGCACAGATACGCAGTATTTT. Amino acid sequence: CASSEGQGGTDTQYF.

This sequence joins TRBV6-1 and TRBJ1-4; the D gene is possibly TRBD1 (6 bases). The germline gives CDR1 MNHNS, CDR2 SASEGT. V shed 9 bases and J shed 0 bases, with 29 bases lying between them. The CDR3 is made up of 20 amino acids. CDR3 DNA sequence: TGTGCCAGGACAAATTTCCGAGGGACACCACAAATAGCAACTAATGAAAAACTGTTTTTT. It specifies CARTNFRGTPQIATNEKLFF.

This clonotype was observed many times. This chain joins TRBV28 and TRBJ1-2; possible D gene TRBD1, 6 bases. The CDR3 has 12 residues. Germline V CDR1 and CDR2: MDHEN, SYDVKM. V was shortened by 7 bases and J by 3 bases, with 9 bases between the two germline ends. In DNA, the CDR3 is TGTGCCAGCACACCAGGGGACTATGGCTACACCTTC. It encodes CASTPGDYGYTF.

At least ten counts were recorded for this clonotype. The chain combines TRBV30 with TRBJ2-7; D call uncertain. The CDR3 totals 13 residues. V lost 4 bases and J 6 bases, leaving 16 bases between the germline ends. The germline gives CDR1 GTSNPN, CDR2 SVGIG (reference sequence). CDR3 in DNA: TGTGCCTGGATGTTGCTGCATGGCGGCGAGCAGTACTTC. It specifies CAWMLLHGGEQYF.